A selection of T cell receptor beta chains follows, all from one sample in a study of T cells in Graves' hyperthyroidism and ophthalmopathy. TCRdb used MiXCR to reprocess the multiplex PCR reads, holding one entry per CDR3 protein. The top ten hold more than 8.5% of the sample, which has hundreds of thousands of distinct CDR3 sequences, less than 15% seen once. The sample taken for sequencing was blood. The source is a woman aged 18-29 years with Graves' hyperthyroidism. Each CDR3 is given with its conserved first and last residue. The D gene is left open where the match is weak. The size of a clone is reported for some rows only, either as once, few or many, or as a class for expanded clones.

size	D	V	J	DNA	CDR3
few	NA	TRBV3-1	TRBJ2-3	TGTGCCAGCAGCCAGATGTCCTTGAGCACAGATACGCAGTATTTT	CASSQMSLSTDTQYF
NA	NA	TRBV28	TRBJ2-6	TGTGCCAGCAGTTTATGGGCCTCTGGGGCCAACGTCCTGACTTTC	CASSLWASGANVLTF
many	NA	TRBV30	TRBJ2-5	TGTGCCTGGAGTGTACTCGAATCGGGGACCCAGTACTTC	CAWSVLESGTQYF
many	TRBD2	TRBV5-5	TRBJ2-3	TGTGCCAGCAGCTTGGAGTCTAGCGGGAGGATTACAGATACGCAGTATTTT	CASSLESSGRITDTQYF
many	NA	TRBV12-3/TRBV12-4	TRBJ1-2	TGTGCCAGCAGTGCGGGTTTCTATGGCTACACCTTC	CASSAGFYGYTF
many	NA	TRBV27	TRBJ2-3	TGTGCCAGCATGTGGGGGTCGAGTAGCACAGATACGCAGTATTTT	CASMWGSSSTDTQYF
few	NA	TRBV29-1	TRBJ1-3	TGCAGCGTTGATGCCGGAGGAAACACCATATATTTT	CSVDAGGNTIYF
many	NA	TRBV2	TRBJ2-1	TGTGCCAGCAGTGAAGAACAGGGTGCCTACAATGAGCAGTTCTTC	CASSEEQGAYNEQFF
once	TRBD1	TRBV19	TRBJ1-4	TGTGCCAGTAGCCAGGACAGTTCCAGGGGGATAAAACTGTTTTTT	CASSQDSSRGIKLFF
NA	NA	TRBV19	TRBJ1-1	TGTGCCAGTAGTACCCCTCGGACTGAAGCTTTCTTT	CASSTPRTEAFF
NA	NA	TRBV28	TRBJ2-3	TGTGCCAGCAGTCCCCCTGGGAAACTCACAGATACGCAGTATTTT	CASSPPGKLTDTQYF
many	NA	TRBV20-1	TRBJ1-1	TGCAGTGTTAAGGGGACGGCTGAAGCTTTCTTT	CSVKGTAEAFF
many	TRBD2	TRBV6-1	TRBJ2-5	TGTGCCAGCAGTCCCTGGACTAGCGGGAGGGCCGGAGAGACCCAGTACTTC	CASSPWTSGRAGETQYF
few	NA	TRBV19	TRBJ2-1	TGTGCCAGTAAGAAGGTCGGGGGTCGGGAGGAGCAGTTCTTC	CASKKVGGREEQFF
NA	NA	TRBV12-3/TRBV12-4	TRBJ2-5	TGTGCCAGCAGTTTAAAACTTACGTACCAAGAGACCCAGTACTTC	CASSLKLTYQETQYF
few	NA	TRBV7-9	TRBJ1-6	TGTGCCAGCAGTCTAAGCGGATCACCCCTCCACTTT	CASSLSGSPLHF
many	NA	TRBV7-9	TRBJ1-2	TGTGCCAGCAGCTCCCTCGGGGCTAACTATGGCTACACCTTC	CASSSLGANYGYTF
few	NA	TRBV11-2	TRBJ2-2	TGTGCCAGCAGCCCTCCTCTCCCGAACACCGGGGAGCTGTTTTTT	CASSPPLPNTGELFF
few	TRBD1	TRBV20-1	TRBJ2-5	TGCAGTGCAATAAACCGGGACAGGGGGCGGGAGACCCAGTACTTC	CSAINRDRGRETQYF